This T cell receptor beta chain was sequenced for a study of regulatory and conventional T cells in RAG deficiency. Using immunoSEQ multiplex PCR, the repertoire was profiled, and TCRdb retains in-frame clones only, with some absent. The profile shows approximately 46,000 clones, 80% to 90% of them singletons. Conventional CD4+ T cells were sorted from blood as CD25-low CD127-high cells. Trimming pared 9 bases from V and 2 bases from J, leaving 14 bases between. Germline V gene sequence: CDR1 MNHNY, CDR2 SVGAGI (reference sequence). This CDR3 contains 14 residues. The same sample was also used in a study of regulatory T cells. As that study records: The PCR used 52 TRBV and 13 TRBJ primers.

The sequencing input was CD4+ effector T cells sorted from blood. The chain combines TRBV6-6 with TRBJ2-1; D unresolved. This sequence was found in a human donor in good health. The CDR3 is CARFRKSTYNEQFF. CDR3 nucleotides: TGTGCCAGGTTTAGGAAATCCACCTACAATGAGCAGTTCTTC.